This entry lists 18 T cell receptor beta chains sequenced from one sample in a study of shared clonotypes between healthy human individuals (dated by TCRdb to the early 2020s). Library construction relied on the immunoSEQ multiplex PCR assay. This is the immuneACCESS table as TCRdb keeps it, with only in-frame sequences that have V and J called. A part of the clones is gone; compared with another copy, unresolved V genes explain less than half, and the rest is unexplained. The sample table contains some 1,600,000 clones; only one count was recorded for approximately 98% of them. About 0.45% of the sample is in the top ten clones. Material for sequencing was naive CD4+ T cells sorted from blood. The cell subset or site label for this specimen denotes: CD45RA+ positively selected. The receptors derive from a man aged 30 to 45 in good health.

V gene TRBV7-2 combines with J gene TRBJ1-1; possible D gene TRBD1, 6 bases. CDR3 size: 14 residues. V gave up 5 bases and J gave up 1 base, with 11 bases separating them. The germline V gene has CDR1 SGHTA and CDR2 FQGNSA. The CDR3 coding sequence is TGTGCCAGCAGCACCCGAGGGGGGAACACTGAAGCTTTCTTT. It codes for CASSTRGGNTEAFF.

This clone was recorded only once. V is TRBV7-6 and J is TRBJ2-6, with TRBD2 as a possible D gene (6 bases). CDR1 is SGHVS, CDR2 FNYEAQ, per germline. The CDR3 consists of 17 residues. V lost 5 bases and J 2 bases, leaving 16 bases between the germline ends. CDR3 DNA: TGTGCCAGCAGCCCCCGGGACTCACTGACTGGGGCCAACGTCCTGACTTTC. It encodes CASSPRDSLTGANVLTF.

The rearrangement uses TRBV11-3 and TRBJ2-1; D possibly uses TRBD1 or TRBD2 (5 bases each). Germline assignment: CDR1 SGHNT and CDR2 YENEEA. The V gene lost 0 bases and the J gene lost 5 bases, with 20 bases spanning the gap. The CDR3 extends over 18 amino acids. The CDR3 DNA follows: TGTGCCAGCAGCTTAGACCCGAATCGGGGCGGTAGACACAATGAGCAGTTCTTC. Residues: CASSLDPNRGGRHNEQFF.

The chain is built from TRBV9 and TRBJ1-5, with 7 nucleotides matching TRBD1. CDR3 size: 15 residues. Germline assignment: CDR1 SGDLS and CDR2 YYNGEE. After removal of 3 bases from V and 4 bases from J, the junction contained 7 bases not matched to a gene. CDR3 sequence (DNA): TGTGCCAGCAGCGGTACAGGGGACCCGAATCAGCCCCAGCATTTT. Its protein is CASSGTGDPNQPQHF.

The chain links TRBV5-1 to TRBJ1-5; 8 positions agree with TRBD1. CDR3 size: 15 residues. V gave up 0 bases and J gave up 6 bases; unmatched junction bases: 5. The germline V gene encodes CDR1 SGHRS and CDR2 YFSETQ. The CDR3 spells CASSLGTGGSQPQHF. The CDR3 coding sequence is TGCGCCAGCAGCTTGGGAACAGGGGGTTCTCAGCCCCAGCATTTT. Supplemented by reference TRBV5-1 and TRBJ1-5, the full variable domain reads KAGVTQTPRYLIKTRGQQVTLSCSPISGHRSVSWYQQTPGQGLQFLFEYFSETQRNKGNFPGRFSGRQFSNSRSEMNVSTLELGDSALYLCASSLGTGGSQPQHFGDGTRLSIL.

The genes are TRBV5-4 and TRBJ2-7; TRBD1 aligns across 7 bases. This CDR3 has 13 amino acids. The junction had 6 bases not matched to a gene; V was cut back by 4 bases and J by 5 bases. CDR1 and CDR2 (germline): SGHNT, YYREEE (reference sequence). For the CDR3, the DNA is TGTGCCAGCAGCCTCGGACAGGACCACGAGCAGTACTTC. It translates to CASSLGQDHEQYF.

The gene calls are TRBV19 and TRBJ1-5; D is undetermined. Between the trimmed V and J ends, which lost 3 bases and 7 bases, there was a span of 13 bases. The CDR3 contains 14 residues. Looked up from germline, CDR1 is LNHDA and CDR2 is SQIVND (reference sequence). This chain's CDR3 is CASSIILAGQPQHF. As DNA, the CDR3 is TGTGCCAGTAGTATTATACTAGCTGGGCAGCCCCAGCATTTT.

V usage is TRBV27 and J usage is TRBJ1-1; D is ambiguous. Germline CDR1 is MNHEY and CDR2 is SMNVEV (reference sequence). The length of the CDR3 is 13 residues. The V end lost 5 bases, the J end lost 0 bases, and 7 bases lay between the germline ends. In DNA, the CDR3 is TGTGCCAGCAGTATCTTGGTGAACACTGAAGCTTTCTTT. It yields the protein CASSILVNTEAFF.

The rearrangement joins TRBV18 to TRBJ2-3, with TRBD2 identical over 9 bases. Germline-derived CDR1 and CDR2 are KGHSH and LQKENI. J was trimmed by 3 bases and V by 6 bases; bases with no gene match: 10. The CDR3 consists of 16 residues. The CDR3: CASSPPRGRGTDTQYF. CDR3 nucleotides: TGTGCCAGCTCCCCCCCTCGCGGGAGGGGGACAGATACGCAGTATTTT.

This chain connects TRBV5-5 to TRBJ1-5, with TRBD1 matching 12 bases. J gave up 2 bases and V 1 base, and 10 bases lay outside the gene matches. This CDR3 has 19 residues. CDR1 and CDR2 from the germline V gene are SGHKS and YYEKEE (reference sequence). The DNA of the CDR3 is TGTGCCAGCAGCTTGTATGGGACAGGGGGCCTACCTGGCAATCAGCCCCAGCATTTT. Protein sequence: CASSLYGTGGLPGNQPQHF.

This clone was observed once. The V gene is TRBV6-5, the J gene TRBJ2-5; no clear D. CDR1 is MNHEY, CDR2 SVGAGI, per germline. CDR3 length: 13 amino acids. V was trimmed by 6 bases and J by 5 bases, leaving 13 bases between them. CDR3 residues: CASRPVLHETQYF. In DNA, the CDR3 is TGTGCCAGCAGACCGGTCCTCCATGAGACCCAGTACTTC.

This chain connects TRBV5-4 to TRBJ2-5; 9 bases are a match to TRBD1. V lost 4 bases and J lost 2; bases outside the gene matches: 6. The CDR3 runs to 15 residues. CDR1 and CDR2 (germline): SGHNT, YYREEE (reference sequence). The CDR3 sequence: CASSIGTGSQETQYF. The CDR3 DNA reads as TGTGCCAGCAGCATAGGGACAGGGTCGCAAGAGACCCAGTACTTC.

This chain uses TRBV28 with TRBJ1-1; D might be TRBD1 (6 bases). Trimming pared 6 bases from V and 3 bases from J, leaving 17 bases between. Germline values: CDR1 MDHEN, CDR2 SYDVKM. The CDR3 spans 15 residues. In DNA form, the CDR3 reads TGTGCCAGCAGCCTAGGGGGAGATGGGTACACTGAAGCTTTCTTT. Its protein product is CASSLGGDGYTEAFF.

This clone was seen only once. The chain carries TRBV27 and TRBJ2-2, with D possibly called TRBD1 or TRBD2 (7 bases each). Germline V CDR1 and CDR2: MNHEY, SMNVEV (reference sequence). V was trimmed by 3 bases and J by 3 bases, leaving 17 bases between them. The CDR3 contains 17 residues. CDR3 sequence: CASSFGRGQWDTGELFF. The DNA for the CDR3 is TGTGCCAGCAGTTTTGGGAGGGGGCAATGGGACACCGGGGAGCTGTTTTTT.

The chain combines TRBV21-1 with TRBJ2-1; whether TRBD1, the table's D call, matches the DNA was not checked. TRBV21-1 constitutes a pseudogene. The CDR3 loop spans 16 amino acids. The CDR3 DNA sequence: TGTGCCAGCAGCAAAGCGGGACAGGGGGCCCGGAATGAGCAGTTCTTC. Protein product: CASSKAGQGARNEQFF.

The chain has TRBV7-9 and TRBJ2-5; 8 nucleotides agree with TRBD1. The CDR3 is 14 amino acids. In germline, CDR1 is SEHNR, CDR2 FQNEAQ (reference sequence). With 4 bases clipped from V and 4 bases from J, the junction kept 5 bases outside the gene matches. CDR3 residues: CASSSTGGRETQYF. Written as DNA, the CDR3 is TGTGCCAGCAGCTCAACAGGGGGACGAGAGACCCAGTACTTC.

Of note for this clone: This specimen includes other DNA sequences encoding the same CDR3. The chain carries TRBV9 and TRBJ2-1; 10 bases fit TRBD2. Germline lookup yields CDR1 SGDLS and CDR2 YYNGEE. The CDR3 is 14 residues long. J gave up 4 bases and V 7 bases, and 5 bases lay outside the gene matches. CDR3 amino acids: CASSRTSGYNEQFF. CDR3 bases: TGTGCCAGCTCCCGGACTAGCGGATACAATGAGCAGTTCTTC.

J is TRBJ2-7 and V is TRBV5-4, with 12 bases that match TRBD2. Unmatched junction bases numbered 11, after V lost 4 bases and J lost 3 bases. The CDR3 runs 17 residues. Per the germline V gene, CDR1 is SGHNT and CDR2 is YYREEE (reference sequence). The CDR3: CASSPSGLAGGNYEQYF. CDR3 DNA sequence: TGTGCCAGCAGCCCCAGCGGGCTAGCGGGAGGGAACTACGAGCAGTACTTC.